This T cell receptor (beta chain) was recovered during a study of regulatory T cells in long-lasting Graves disease. As for time point: newly diagnosed GD, antithyroid drugs for less than 3 months. Researchers made the TCR library from RNA that was extracted from PBMCs. EDTA tubes received nine milliliters of collected peripheral blood. CDR3 regions were amplified by Arm-PCR using iRepertoire HTBI primers to build TCR beta libraries. TCRdb used MiXCR to reprocess the multiplex PCR reads, holding one entry per CDR3 protein. The table records a few hundred thousand distinct CDR3 sequences, 14% of them present only once. This clonotype occurred many times. These data were also reused for a study on T cells in Graves' hyperthyroidism and ophthalmopathy. Per that study: Across 18 months, stable Graves' hyperthyroidism was marked by no progression to ophthalmopathy.

This sequence was found in a woman in her 50s with Graves disease. Source: peripheral blood mononuclear cells (PBMCs), taken at new diagnosis, from a patient treated with antithyroid drugs.

The CDR3 here is CASTSRGVNTEAFF. In nucleotides, the CDR3 is TGTGCCAGCACCTCCAGGGGGGTGAACACTGAAGCTTTCTTT. This chain joins TRBV12-3 or TRBV12-4 and TRBJ1-1; 7 bases map to TRBD1. Losses at the gene ends were 7 bases for V and 0 bases for J; bases not matched to a gene: 5. This CDR3 comprises 14 residues.